The entry that follows covers one TCR beta chain sequence. Its antigen remains unknown. The PCR was carried out with 60 Vbeta primers and 13 Jbeta primers. Profiling relied on immunoSEQ multiplex PCR, and the TCRdb table lists in-frame clones only, not all of them. The sample shows around 120,000 clones, 73% of them seen only once. This record belongs to a study of cytomegalovirus exposure and HLA in healthy donors. The study's findings and limits: A later analysis linked a missense DCLRE1C variant to TCR beta V- and J-gene trimming.

Sequencing was done on a sample of PBMCs. This receptor was taken from a woman aged 40-49 years in good health and CMV-seronegative.

The chain's CDR3 is CASSPGSYNEQFF. The CDR3 DNA is TGTGCCAGCTCACCGGGCTCTTACAATGAGCAGTTCTTC. The J gene is TRBJ2-1, the V gene TRBV18; D uncertain. Germline V gene lookup returns CDR1 KGHSH and CDR2 LQKENI. V was trimmed by 3 bases and J by 4 bases, leaving 7 bases between them. The CDR3 consists of 13 residues.